The rows below give T cell receptor beta chains drawn from one sample of a study of beta chain features in type 1 diabetes. Some clones are missing from TCRdb's copy, which holds only in-frame ones; the method was immunoSEQ multiplex PCR. The top ten clones hold about 0.02% of a sample with 680,000 or so clones, roughly an eighth of them seen once. Source material: naive CD4+ T cells from blood. The receptors originated from a man younger than 30 with type 1 diabetes. CDR3s include the opening cysteine and the closing phenylalanine or tryptophan.

V gene	J gene	CDR3 protein
TRBV6-5	TRBJ2-7	CASRTGAVSYEQYF
TRBV6-1	TRBJ1-5	CASSERAGNIWHF
TRBV30	TRBJ2-6	CAWSVLLTGEALSGANVLTF
TRBV5-6	TRBJ1-2	CASSLDHRDGYTF
TRBV30	TRBJ2-5	CAWSGSGGDQETQYF
TRBV5-1	TRBJ2-2	CASSLESANTGELFF
TRBV11-2	TRBJ1-1	CASSATTGRVTEAFF
TRBV7-6	TRBJ2-7	CASSQDRAYEQYF
TRBV5-1	TRBJ2-7	CASSEGLAGAEKGRF
TRBV4-1	TRBJ1-2	CASSQQQGTGYTF
TRBV7-9	TRBJ2-3	CASSFGPPDRTDTQYF